Sequencing of this T cell receptor beta chain was carried out in a study of OX40 agonist ivuxolimab in advanced cancers. Study observations and caveats: Doses of 0.1 to 3.0 mg/kg were accompanied by clonal expansion of CD4+ and CD8+ blood T cells by week 6.

Data came from immunoSEQ multiplex PCR; TCRdb stores just in-frame clones and leaves some out. The repertoire holds 65,000 to 90,000 clones, with 90% to 95% as singletons. The CDR3 is 15 residues long. V was clipped by 2 bases and J by 4 bases, with 13 bases between them. Germline V gene data show CDR1 as ENHRY and CDR2 as SYGVKD. For this clone: The antigen is not known.

The rearrangement links TRBV10-3 to TRBJ2-3, with D perhaps TRBD2 (5 bases). Sequencing was performed on CD4+ or CD8+ T cells sorted from blood, taken in a trial of the OX40 agonist ivuxolimab. The TCR was taken from an adult with an advanced solid tumor such as melanoma, head and neck, liver or kidney cancer. DNA for the CDR3: TGTGCCATCAGTGAGGCCTTAGCGTCCGCAGATACGCAGTATTTT. Its translation: CAISEALASADTQYF.